This is a list of T cell receptor beta chains from one sample in a study of low-dose radiotherapy and immunotherapy resistance in tumors. Via MiXCR, TCRdb re-called the reads, giving one row per CDR3 protein. The table lists approximately 100,000 distinct CDR3 sequences, less than 25% of them singletons. This specimen was PBMCs, taken after low-dose radiotherapy plus immunotherapy. The receptors originated from a male donor with prostate cancer. Both conserved end residues are part of each CDR3. A D gene is named only where the DNA matches it firmly. The size of a clone is reported for some rows only, either as once, few or many, or as a class for expanded clones.

V gene	J gene	clone size	D gene	CDR3 DNA	CDR3 protein
TRBV12-5	TRBJ2-1	many	NA	TGTGCTAGCACCTCTCGACAGGTTTGGGATGAGCAGTTCTTC	CASTSRQVWDEQFF
TRBV2	TRBJ2-2	many	NA	TGTGCCAGCAGCGACCCCTACAACGGGGAGCTGTTTTTT	CASSDPYNGELFF
TRBV5-1	TRBJ2-2	many	NA	NA	CASSSDGRRAGELFF
TRBV5-1	TRBJ2-6	NA	NA	TGCGCCAGCAGCCTTGATGGGGTCTCTGGGGCCAACGTCCTGACTTTC	CASSLDGVSGANVLTF
TRBV6-2/TRBV6-3	TRBJ2-5	many	NA	TGTGCCAGCAGTCTCCTGGACCGCGGCTCCCCAAGAAAAGAGACCCAGTACTTC	CASSLLDRGSPRKETQYF
TRBV4-1	TRBJ1-2	many	NA	TGCGCCAGCAGCCAGGTCGGATGGGGCTACACCTTC	CASSQVGWGYTF
TRBV5-1	TRBJ1-5	many	NA	TGCGCCAGCAGCTTGGGGCCTGGCGATCAGCCCCAGCATTTT	CASSLGPGDQPQHF
TRBV10-1	TRBJ2-1	many	NA	TGCGCCAGCAGTGAGTCGGGACTTAACAATGAGCAGTTCTTC	CASSESGLNNEQFF
TRBV5-3	TRBJ2-1	few	NA	TGTGCCAGCAGCTTAGGGCCCCCCAATGAGCAGTTCTTC	CASSLGPPNEQFF
TRBV12-3/TRBV12-4	TRBJ2-2	NA	NA	TGTGCCAGCACCCGGGGCACCCTCTCGGACGGGGAGCTGTTTTTT	CASTRGTLSDGELFF
TRBV12-3/TRBV12-4	TRBJ2-2	many	NA	TGTGCCAGCATCCCCGCTCGGGGGCTAGGAACCGGGGAGCTGTTTTTT	CASIPARGLGTGELFF
TRBV7-9	TRBJ2-3	NA	TRBD2	TGTGCCAGCAGCCCTAGGACTAGCTCTGATACGCAGTATTTT	CASSPRTSSDTQYF
TRBV13	TRBJ2-2	many	NA	TGTGCCAGCAGCTGGGACCGGCCTAACACCGGGGAGCTGTTTTTT	CASSWDRPNTGELFF
TRBV9	TRBJ2-3	many	TRBD2	TGTGCCAGCAGCACCCGGGGGGCTAGCGGGGGGTCGAGCACAGATACGCAGTATTTT	CASSTRGASGGSSTDTQYF
TRBV6-2/TRBV6-3	TRBJ2-1	NA	TRBD2	TGTGCCAGCAGTATATCCGGGACTAGCGGGAGTAATGAGCAGTTCTTC	CASSISGTSGSNEQFF
TRBV28	TRBJ2-2	NA	TRBD1	TGTGCCAGCAGTTTACCGGGACAGGGTTTCGGGGAGCTGTTTTTT	CASSLPGQGFGELFF
TRBV5-1	TRBJ1-1	many	NA	TGCGCCAGCAGCTCCCGAAGCGGTGGCCGGGGGAGCACTGAAGCTTTCTTT	CASSSRSGGRGSTEAFF
TRBV2	TRBJ2-5	many	NA	TGTGCCAGCAGGGAAGGGCGACCCAATGGGGAGACCCAGTACTTC	CASREGRPNGETQYF
TRBV20-1	TRBJ1-1	many	NA	TGCAGTGCTAGACGTCCACAGGACATCACCACTGAAGCTTTCTTT	CSARRPQDITTEAFF
TRBV12-3/TRBV12-4	TRBJ1-1	many	NA	TGTGCCAGCTGGAGGGTAACAGCTGAAGCTTTCTTT	CASWRVTAEAFF